This T cell receptor beta chain was sequenced during a study of patients and donors after allogeneic stem cell transplantation. TCRdb processed the RT-PCR reads anew with MiXCR; each CDR3 protein has one entry. The table has about 160,000 distinct CDR3 sequences, about 36% seen once; the top ten hold 40% to 55%. In this sample, this clonotype turned up a few times. Germline values: CDR1 SGHVS, CDR2 FQNEAQ. Germline trimming cut 5 bases from V and 6 bases from J; bases unmatched to any gene: 5. The CDR3 spans 14 residues. Sequencing input: blood, either unsorted or a sorted T cell fraction (not recorded which). The genes are TRBV7-8 and TRBJ1-4, with TRBD1 matching 8 bases. The receptor comes from a human donor who was either an allogeneic HSCT recipient or a stem cell or donor lymphocyte infusion donor (not recorded which). It is not recorded whose cells these are; they may come from a transplant donor. The CDR3, as DNA: TGTGCCAGCAGCCAGACGGACAGGGATGAAAAACTGTTTTTT. Translation gives CASSQTDRDEKLFF. The complete variable domain, with remaining parts taken from reference TRBV7-8 and TRBJ1-4, reads GAGVSQSPRYKVAKRGQDVALRCDPISGHVSLFWYQQALGQGPEFLTYFQNEAQLDKSGLPSDRFFAERPEGSVSTLKIQRTQQEDSAVYLCASSQTDRDEKLFFGSGTQLSVL.